This note documents a single TCR beta chain sequence. Different DNA sequences within this sample yield the same CDR3. This specimen comes from a study of blood T cell repertoires in COVID-19. As originally analysed: How many nucleated cells were present was estimated from reference gene primer amplification. Clones were sequenced by immunoSEQ multiplex PCR, and TCRdb holds only the in-frame ones, with some missing. From that table come the V and J calls and clone size; the DNA was used to work out D and trimming. The table lists approximately 250,000 clones, around 80% of them singletons. The specimen was PBMCs or T cells enriched from blood (not recorded which). This TCR derives from a man aged 25 to 40 with acute COVID-19.

CDR3 nucleotides: TGTGCCAGCAGCGTAGGGGCGGGGGCGAACACCGGGGAGCTGTTTTTT. Translation: CASSVGAGANTGELFF. J is TRBJ2-2 and V is TRBV9; 7 nucleotides line up with TRBD2. The CDR3 loop spans 16 amino acids. Germline V gives CDR1 SGDLS, CDR2 YYNGEE. Trimming removed 0 bases from V and 0 bases from J; junction bases left unmatched: 2.